This T cell receptor beta chain was recorded in a study of T cells after yellow fever vaccination. Looking at the study overall: Low-cell-number fractions underwent preparation using SMART-Seq v4 Ultra Low Input. Overall study results and limits: Post-booster reappearance was seen for most primary-vaccination clones (around 96% CD4, 88% CD8). Researchers report a weaker secondary response that nonetheless peaked faster, day 5 versus 15.

This clonotype has only a few counts. Its antigen is not identified. The J segment lost 3 bases and the V segment lost 5 bases, leaving 7 bases of the junction unmatched. The CDR3 totals 14 residues. CDR1 and CDR2 (germline): SGHTA, FQGTGA. 5'RACE template switching produced TCR cDNA carrying a universal primer site and UMIs. Each CDR3 protein is one row after TCRdb ran MiXCR on the 5' RACE reads. The table shows about 140,000 distinct CDR3 sequences, with 7.7% occurring only once. The sequences come from CD4+ T cells sorted from PBMCs, collected 5 days after the yellow fever booster vaccination. This sequence joins TRBV7-3 and TRBJ2-7; 7 bases agree with TRBD1. This clonotype was sampled from a man between 25 and 39 years old who received the YFV17D yellow fever vaccine. The CDR3: CASSPGTEGYEQYF. CDR3 nucleotide sequence: TGTGCCAGCAGCCCCGGGACAGAGGGCTACGAGCAGTACTTC.